The 5 T cell receptor beta chains presented below share a single source sample, sequenced in a study of cytomegalovirus exposure and HLA in healthy donors. PCR employed 60 Vbeta and 13 Jbeta primers. The repertoire was sequenced with immunoSEQ multiplex PCR; TCRdb's copy has only in-frame clones and lacks some. This table has 150,000 to 200,000 clones, just under 80% appearing once. The sequenced sample consisted of PBMCs. The receptors derive from a woman in her 30s in good health and CMV-seropositive.

The chain couples TRBV19 to TRBJ1-1, with 7 bases matching TRBD1. Trimming at V came to 4 bases and at J to 1 base, leaving 3 bases not matched to a gene. This CDR3 spans 14 amino acids. The germline V gene has CDR1 LNHDA and CDR2 SQIVND (reference sequence). The CDR3 region is CASSSEGANTEAFF. The CDR3 DNA sequence: TGTGCCAGTAGTAGCGAGGGGGCGAACACTGAAGCTTTCTTT.

This clone was detected only once. The chain uses TRBV28 and TRBJ2-7, with D possibly TRBD1 on 5 matching bases. The CDR3 totals 13 residues. Trimming stripped 5 bases from V and 3 bases from J, with 11 bases between. The germline CDR1 and CDR2 sequences are MDHEN and SYDVKM. Here the CDR3 reads CASSRGQGYEQYF. CDR3 nucleotides: TGTGCCAGCAGTAGAGGTCAGGGCTACGAGCAGTACTTC.

The V and J genes are TRBV5-8 and TRBJ2-2, with 10 bases fitting TRBD2. Trimming cost V 2 bases and J 6 bases; bases outside gene matches: 10. The germline V gene encodes CDR1 SGHTS and CDR2 YDEGEE. The CDR3 has 17 residues. Here the CDR3 DNA reads TGTGCCAGCAGCTTCGGGCTAGCGGGAGTGCAACCCGGGGAGCTGTTTTTT. It codes for CASSFGLAGVQPGELFF. Looking up the rest from reference TRBV5-8 and TRBJ2-2 gives the full variable domain: EAGVTQSPTHLIKTRGQQATLRCSPISGHTSVYWYQQALGLGLQFLLWYDEGEERNRGNFPPRFSGRQFPNYSSELNVNALELEDSALYLCASSFGLAGVQPGELFFGEGSRLTVL.

The chain uses TRBV4-2 and TRBJ2-3, with 7 bases lining up with TRBD2. The length of the CDR3 is 14 residues. Per germline, CDR1 LGHNA and CDR2 YNFKEQ. J was trimmed by 3 bases and V by 0 bases; bases with no gene match: 0. This CDR3 reads CASSQEGGTDTQYF. In nucleotides, the CDR3 is TGTGCCAGCAGCCAAGAGGGGGGGACAGATACGCAGTATTTT.

This clone was picked up one time. This chain uses TRBV4-2 with TRBJ1-1; D gene unclear. The CDR3 loop spans 13 amino acids. Looked up from germline, CDR1 is LGHNA and CDR2 is YNFKEQ. V shed 3 bases and J shed 3 bases, with 8 bases lying between them. This chain's CDR3 is CASSQPRHTEAFF. Here the CDR3 DNA reads TGTGCCAGCAGCCAGCCGCGGCACACTGAAGCTTTCTTT.